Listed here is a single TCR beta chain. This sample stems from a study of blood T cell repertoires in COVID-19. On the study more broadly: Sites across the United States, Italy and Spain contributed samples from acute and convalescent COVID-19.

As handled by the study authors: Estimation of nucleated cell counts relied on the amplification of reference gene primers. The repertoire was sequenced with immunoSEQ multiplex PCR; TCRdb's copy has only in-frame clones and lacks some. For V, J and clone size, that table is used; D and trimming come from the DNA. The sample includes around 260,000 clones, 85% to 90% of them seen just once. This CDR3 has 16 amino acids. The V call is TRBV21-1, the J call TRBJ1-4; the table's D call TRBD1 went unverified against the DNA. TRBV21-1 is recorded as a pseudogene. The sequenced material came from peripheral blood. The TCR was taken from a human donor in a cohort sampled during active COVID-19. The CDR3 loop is CASSILGHSTNEKLFF. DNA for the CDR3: TGTGCCAGCAGCATCCTTGGGCATTCAACTAATGAAAAACTGTTTTTT.